This T cell receptor (beta chain) was sequenced in a study of blood T cell repertoires in COVID-19 (TCRdb year 2020). Describing the broader study: Samples from collaborators originated in the United States, Italy and Spain and spanned both the acute and convalescent phases of COVID-19. Samples came from the ongoing ImmuneRACE study (first 160 participants) plus 1,254 subjects from 6 global collaborators. A de-identified subject ID, COVID-19 status, age in years and sex were almost always included in the sample metadata. Subjects who had been exposed to COVID-19, were actively infected with it, or had recovered from it provided the deeply sampled blood TCRbeta repertoires that made up the dataset. A freely available public database, intended as a resource for researchers studying the immune response to SARS-CoV-2, is where the repertoires were released. The material from the prospective study consisted of cDNA or gDNA derived from T cells, B-cell-depleted T cells, or PBMCs. Where available, HLA class I and class II types were taken from metadata supplied by the sample provider and were not determined by assay-based typing. Here is what the overall study found, with its caveats: The amount of clinical and demographic metadata varied by source and participant and was provided uncurated.

The immunoSEQ Assay, a bias-controlled multiplex PCR, was used to amplify TCRbeta CDR3 regions from genomic DNA. Turning to the authors' computational methods: The number of nucleated cells in each sample was estimated from the amplification of reference gene primers within the assay. To quantify the absolute abundance of each unique TCRbeta CDR3 rearrangement, sequence reads were collapsed and filtered. Productive Simpson clonality was computed per sample as the square root of Simpson's diversity index over productive rearrangements. TCRdb's version of the immuneACCESS table is confined to in-frame rearrangements and falls short of the full clone set. An unresolved V gene accounts for under half of the shortfall where checked; the remainder is of unknown origin. V and J calls and clone size are as listed in that table; D and trimming were resolved from the DNA. The sample records approximately 330,000 clones, roughly 87% of which are singletons. Approximately 9.3% of the sample is taken by the ten largest.

One collaborating source in Seattle enrolled patients during active infection and followed them longitudinally through the course of disease. Whole blood was collected in K2EDTA tubes by collaborating institutions according to the institutions' own protocols. For TCRbeta analysis, collaborators shipped samples as frozen whole blood, isolated PBMCs, or DNA extracted from either of those sample types. As for this clone: This clone's antigen is unknown. Base-call qualities are not available, and no considerably larger clone is one nucleotide away.

The clonotype was recovered from a man under 40 with COVID-19, enrolled during active disease. The specimen sequenced was peripheral blood.

The encoded CDR3 is CASSPPTGGSYNEQFF. In nucleotides, the sequence is TGTGCCAGCTCACCCCCGACAGGGGGATCCTACAATGAGCAGTTCTTC. The chain is encoded by TRBV18 joined to TRBJ2-1, with 9 central nucleotides matching TRBD1. The CDR3 contains 16 residues, cysteine and phenylalanine counted. This entry keeps only the CDR3 DNA: 48 bases, framed from base 1. According to the germline V gene, CDR1 reads KGHSH and CDR2 reads LQKENI. Trimming takes 3 bases off V and 1 base off J; junction bases not matched to a gene: 4.